These 18 T cell receptor beta chains originate from one sample sequenced in a study of control samples from healthy donors and cancer patients. Generated by immunoSEQ multiplex PCR, the TCRdb table keeps only in-frame clones and is missing some. The repertoire holds about 130,000 clones, 92% seen once, with roughly 1.9% in the top ten. The sample comprised blood. Receptors were obtained from a woman aged 45-65 years in good health.

The rearrangement joins TRBV10-3 to TRBJ1-2; 7 bases align to TRBD1. The length of the CDR3 is 11 residues. CDR1 and CDR2 from the germline V gene are ENHRY and SYGVKD. Trimming removed 10 bases from V and 8 bases from J; junction bases left unmatched: 7. CDR3 sequence: CASMTGPGYTF. In DNA form, the CDR3 reads TGTGCCAGCATGACAGGGCCCGGCTACACCTTC.

This clone has just one count. The rearrangement uses TRBV9 and TRBJ2-1; D is perhaps TRBD2 (7 bases). Trimming removed 1 base at V and 6 bases at J, with 14 bases between. Germline CDR1 SGDLS, CDR2 YYNGEE. The CDR3 runs to 15 residues. CDR3 region: CASSVTAGQANEQFF. CDR3 DNA: TGTGCCAGCAGCGTAACAGCGGGACAAGCCAATGAGCAGTTCTTC.

The chain links TRBV5-6 to TRBJ2-1; 10 nucleotides align to TRBD1. CDR1 and CDR2 (germline): SGHDT, YYEEEE. V trimming: 4 bases; J trimming: 10 bases; junction bases outside the gene matches: 11. The CDR3 has 15 residues. CDR3 region: CASSRTGTGDPEQFF. The CDR3 DNA reads TGTGCCAGCAGCCGGACCGGGACAGGGGACCCGGAGCAGTTCTTC.

This chain links TRBV19 with TRBJ2-1, with D maybe TRBD2 (6 bases). V dropped 5 bases and J dropped 0 bases, with 11 bases sitting between them. Germline V lookup: CDR1 LNHDA, CDR2 SQIVND (reference sequence). This CDR3 is built from 15 residues. CDR3 loop: CASSYGGISYNEQFF. The CDR3 region has the DNA TGTGCCAGTAGTTATGGCGGGATCTCCTACAATGAGCAGTTCTTC.

The V gene is TRBV30, the J gene TRBJ2-1; D is perhaps TRBD2 (5 bases). The length of the CDR3 is 13 residues. Trimming shortened V by 0 bases and J by 9 bases, and 12 bases separated the two germline ends. Germline lookup yields CDR1 GTSNPN and CDR2 SVGIG (reference sequence). CDR3: CAWSVLLEGEQFF. CDR3 DNA: TGTGCCTGGAGTGTACTGCTAGAGGGTGAGCAGTTCTTC.

The chain couples TRBV19 to TRBJ1-5; D unresolved. The CDR3 runs 15 residues. CDR1 and CDR2 from the germline V gene are LNHDA and SQIVND (reference sequence). The V end was cut by 6 bases, the J end by 0 bases, with 12 bases between. CDR3 protein: CASSTTVRSNQPQHF. The CDR3 DNA is TGTGCCAGTAGCACGACTGTACGTAGCAATCAGCCCCAGCATTTT.

The V gene is TRBV30, the J gene TRBJ1-1; 9 bases match TRBD1. This CDR3 comprises 14 residues. Germline lookup yields CDR1 GTSNPN and CDR2 SVGIG (reference sequence). V trimming: 2 bases; J trimming: 5 bases; junction bases outside the gene matches: 6. The CDR3 loop is CAWSWGQGITEAFF. For the CDR3, the DNA is TGTGCCTGGAGTTGGGGACAGGGTATTACTGAAGCTTTCTTT.

V gene TRBV6-4 combines with J gene TRBJ2-7; the D is unclear. V lost 9 bases and J 5 bases, leaving 5 bases between the germline ends. The CDR3 covers 9 residues. Germline CDR1 is MRHNA and CDR2 is SNTAGT. The CDR3 is CAREDEQYF. CDR3 nucleotides: TGTGCCAGGGAAGACGAGCAGTACTTC.

J is TRBJ2-5 and V is TRBV12-5; TRBD2 aligns across 8 bases. Germline V gene data show CDR1 as LGHNT and CDR2 as FRNRAP. CDR3 length: 15 amino acids. The V gene end was trimmed by 5 bases and the J gene end by 1 base; junction bases not matched to a gene: 6. CDR3 in amino acids: CASGTPGGPQETQYF. The CDR3 DNA follows: TGTGCTAGTGGTACCCCGGGGGGGCCCCAAGAGACCCAGTACTTC.

This clone was observed a few times. V and J are TRBV2 and TRBJ1-2, with D possibly being TRBD1 (5 bases). The CDR3 has 14 amino acids. Germline V CDR1 and CDR2: SNHLY, FYNNEI. Deletions cut 4 bases from V and 7 bases from J, with 16 bases between. CDR3 region: CASSGTDLGGGYTF. CDR3 nucleotides: TGTGCCAGCAGTGGAACGGACCTTGGGGGTGGCTACACCTTC.

The chain employs TRBV30 and TRBJ1-3; maybe TRBD1 (5 bases). V was trimmed by 5 bases and J by 2 bases, leaving 13 bases between them. This CDR3 is 14 amino acids long. Germline CDR1 GTSNPN, CDR2 SVGIG (reference sequence). For the CDR3, the DNA is TGTGCCTGGGCAAAACAGGCTGCTGGAAACACCATATATTTT. Its protein product is CAWAKQAAGNTIYF.

The chain combines TRBV6-5 with TRBJ1-2, with no clear D. Germline CDR1 reads MNHEY; CDR2 reads SVGAGI. The CDR3 runs 10 residues. The V and J ends lost 4 bases and 6 bases respectively, with 3 bases between them. The CDR3 loop is CASSLDGYTF. In DNA form, the CDR3 reads TGTGCCAGCAGTTTAGATGGCTACACCTTC.

This clone was detected only once. This chain uses TRBV5-1 with TRBJ2-5; no definite D call. This CDR3 comprises 14 residues. Looked up from germline, CDR1 is SGHRS and CDR2 is YFSETQ. Trimming stripped 0 bases from V and 3 bases from J, with 9 bases between. CDR3: CASSLGRSKETQYF. The DNA for the CDR3 is TGCGCCAGCAGCTTGGGCCGGAGTAAAGAGACCCAGTACTTC.

The chain recombines TRBV15 with TRBJ2-2, with a possible D match to TRBD2 (5 bases). Germline lookup yields CDR1 LNHNV and CDR2 YYDKDF (reference sequence). This CDR3 comprises 21 residues. Trimming removed 3 bases from V and 4 bases from J, with 30 bases in between. The CDR3, as DNA: TGTGCCACCAGCAGCCAAGACCCTATCCCGGGATTCGGAATGGTCACCGGGGAGCTGTTTTTT. Translated: CATSSQDPIPGFGMVTGELFF.

V gene TRBV5-6 combines with J gene TRBJ1-1, with a weak D call TRBD1 (5 bases). The CDR3 runs 15 residues. Germline V gene data show CDR1 as SGHDT and CDR2 as YYEEEE. V was shortened by 1 base and J by 3 bases, with 13 bases between the two germline ends. DNA of the CDR3: TGTGCCAGCAGCTTGTATCGGGGCCTGGACACTGAAGCTTTCTTT. The encoded protein is CASSLYRGLDTEAFF. Looking up the rest from reference TRBV5-6 and TRBJ1-1 gives the full variable domain: DAGVTQSPTHLIKTRGQQVTLRCSPKSGHDTVSWYQQALGQGPQFIFQYYEEEERQRGNFPDRFSGHQFPNYSSELNVNALLLGDSALYLCASSLYRGLDTEAFFGQGTRLTVV.

V is TRBV3-1 (or the pseudogene TRBV3-2) and J is TRBJ1-1; D remains unclear. V was shortened by 1 base and J by 5 bases, with 5 bases between the two germline ends. The germline V gene encodes CDR1 LGHDT and CDR2 YNNKEL (reference sequence). The CDR3 runs to 12 residues. The CDR3 nucleotides are TGTGCCAGCAGCCAAGGGTTAACTGAAGCTTTCTTT. Translated, it gives CASSQGLTEAFF.

The gene calls are TRBV3-1 (or the pseudogene TRBV3-2) and TRBJ1-4, with 9 bases matching TRBD1. J lost 8 bases, V lost 8 bases, and 3 bases had no gene match. Germline V lookup: CDR1 LGHDT, CDR2 YNNKEL (reference sequence). This CDR3 region has 12 residues. The DNA for the CDR3 is TGTGCCAGCGGGACAGGGCGGGAAAAACTGTTTTTT. Its translation is CASGTGREKLFF.

The gene calls are TRBV15 and TRBJ1-2, with D possibly being TRBD1 (5 bases). The CDR3 is 14 amino acids. Germline V CDR1 and CDR2: LNHNV, YYDKDF (reference sequence). The V and J ends lost 0 bases and 3 bases respectively, with 8 bases between them. The CDR3 sequence is CATSREEGHYGYTF. The CDR3 nucleotides are TGTGCCACCAGCAGAGAGGAGGGACACTATGGCTACACCTTC.